The sequence of this T cell receptor (beta chain) was determined in a study of identical twins. The germline CDR1 and CDR2 sequences are DFQATT and SNEGSKA (reference sequence). This CDR3 spans 15 amino acids. With V trimmed by 1 base and J by 8 bases, 11 bases remained unmatched. TCRdb reprocessed the 5' RACE reads via MiXCR and lists one record per CDR3 protein. Among 500,000 to 550,000 distinct CDR3 sequences listed, roughly 21% were seen once. This same sample was also part of a study on T cells expressing NK-cell markers. From that report: One of the eight sequenced donors was seronegative, whereas the other seven were HCMV-seropositive.

The chain recombines TRBV20-1 with TRBJ2-1, with TRBD2 matching 7 bases. The receptor's source is a woman in her late teens or twenties in good health. Sequencing input: CD4+ T cells sorted from blood. For the CDR3, the DNA is TGCAGTGCTAGAGTTGCAGCGGGGTTCCCCCATGAGCAGTTCTTC. Protein product: CSARVAAGFPHEQFF.